This T cell receptor beta chain was found in a study of CD8 T cells in Susac syndrome. V shed 0 bases and J shed 1 base, with 6 bases lying between them. CDR1 and CDR2 (germline): SGHVS, FQNEAQ. The CDR3 totals 14 residues. RNA in amounts of about 0.5 to 1 ug was reverse transcribed with random hexamers. TCRdb re-called the immunoSEQ multiplex PCR reads through MiXCR, storing one row per CDR3 protein. Among roughly 400,000 distinct CDR3 sequences listed, around 85% were seen once. The chain joins TRBV7-8 to TRBJ1-1; D is unresolved. Sequencing was carried out using CD8+ T cells from PBMCs. The sequence derives from a human donor with multiple sclerosis. CDR3 in amino acids: CASSLAVANTEAFF. In DNA, the CDR3 is TGTGCCAGCAGCTTAGCGGTGGCGAACACTGAAGCTTTCTTT. The complete variable domain, with remaining parts taken from reference TRBV7-8 and TRBJ1-1, reads GAGVSQSPRYKVAKRGQDVALRCDPISGHVSLFWYQQALGQGPEFLTYFQNEAQLDKSGLPSDRFFAERPEGSVSTLKIQRTQQEDSAVYLCASSLAVANTEAFFGQGTRLTVV.